The 29 T cell receptor beta chains reported below all come from one sample, sequenced in a study of CD8+CD57+ T cells in acquired aplastic anemia. Patients chosen for sequencing had shown CD8+CD57+ cell expansion by flow cytometry. Genomic DNA templated the TCR beta VDJ and CDR3 profiling. TCRdb independently ran MiXCR on the reads; one entry per CDR3 protein. The table shows around 250,000 distinct CDR3 sequences, with approximately 86% occurring only once. The sequencing sample was made of sorted CD4+, CD8+, or CD8+CD57+ T cells (not recorded which) from PBMCs. The receptors here all came from a human donor with aplastic anemia.

The rearrangement links TRBV7-9 to TRBJ1-4; D is unresolved. Per germline, CDR1 SEHNR and CDR2 FQNEAQ (reference sequence). CDR3 size: 16 residues. V lost 1 base and J 13 bases, leaving 22 bases between the germline ends. CDR3 loop: CASSLVPGELIFGLFF. DNA of the CDR3: TGTGCCAGCAGCTTAGTCCCCGGGGAGCTGATTTTTGGACTGTTTTTT.

Note on this clonotype: Compared with germline, one end of the junction differs, possibly owing to a read error. CDR3 bases: TGCGCCAGCAGCCAAGGCGTTGCAGGTGGGCACACCTTC. Translating gives CASSQGVAGGHTF. This chain links TRBV2 with TRBJ1-2, with no clear D. Germline values: CDR1 SNHLY, CDR2 FYNNEI. The CDR3 has 13 residues. Full variable domain (outside the CDR3, taken from reference TRBV2 and TRBJ1-2): EPEVTQTPSHQVTQMGQEVILRCVPISNHLYFYWYRQILGQKVEFLVSFYNNEISEKSEIFDDQFSVERPDGSNFTLKIRSTKLEDSAMYFCASSQGVAGGHTFGSGTRLTVV.

The chain joins TRBV2 to TRBJ1-1; no definite D call. CDR1 SNHLY and CDR2 FYNNEI come from the germline V gene. Trimming removed 4 bases from V and 6 bases from J, with 9 bases in between. The CDR3 totals 12 residues. This CDR3 reads CASSARPAEAFF. The CDR3 nucleotides read TGTGCCAGCAGTGCACGGCCGGCTGAAGCTTTCTTT. The whole variable domain, remainder taken from reference TRBV2 and TRBJ1-1, is EPEVTQTPSHQVTQMGQEVILRCVPISNHLYFYWYRQILGQKVEFLVSFYNNEISEKSEIFDDQFSVERPDGSNFTLKIRSTKLEDSAMYFCASSARPAEAFFGQGTRLTVV.

On this clonotype: A junction boundary mismatches the germline segment, possibly from a read error. The rearrangement links TRBV2 to TRBJ1-2; D possibly corresponds to TRBD1 (5 bases). The CDR3 has 13 amino acids. Germline V lookup: CDR1 SNHLY, CDR2 FYNNEI. The CDR3 here is CASGDGRTGTQNF. CDR3 nucleotide sequence: TGTGCCAGCGGGGACGGGCGCACAGGTACGCAGAATTTC.

CDR3 coding DNA: TGTGCCAGCAGCGGGGAGAGGGGACAGGGAGGAAACACTGAAGCTTTCTTT. Translation: CASSGERGQGGNTEAFF. The V and J genes are TRBV5-6 and TRBJ1-1; 9 nucleotides align to TRBD1. The V and J ends lost 4 bases and 2 bases, in that order; junction bases with no gene match: 12. This CDR3 is built from 17 residues. Germline CDR1 reads SGHDT; CDR2 reads YYEEEE.

Concerning this clonotype itself: The conserved phenylalanine or tryptophan is not found at the CDR3 terminus, so this likely reflects a read error. It is unclear where the CDR3 begins or ends on the DNA, so no DNA is shown, and the CDR3 is as TCRdb lists it. The V call is TRBV7-8, the J call TRBJ2-3; the D call in the table, TRBD1, was not verified against the DNA. From its first to its last residue, the CDR3 has 13 amino acids. Per the germline V gene, CDR1 is SGHVS and CDR2 is FQNEAQ. This CDR3 reads CASSYHPAGTPLS.

The rearrangement uses TRBV7-2 and TRBJ1-2, with D perhaps matching TRBD1 (5 bases). CDR3 length: 16 residues. Per the germline V gene, CDR1 is SGHTA and CDR2 is FQGNSA. The germline V and J ends were trimmed by 3 bases and 5 bases, with 19 bases remaining between them. CDR3 in DNA: TGTGCCAGCAGCTTGGCGAGGGACGCGGACGTATATGGCTACACCTTC. This codes for CASSLARDADVYGYTF.

In this sample, this clonotype turned up once. This rearrangement joins TRBV7-9 to TRBJ2-6, with 8 bases identical to TRBD1. The CDR3 runs 16 residues. Trimming removed 3 bases from V and 15 bases from J; junction bases left unmatched: 16. The germline CDR1 and CDR2 sequences are SEHNR and FQNEAQ (reference sequence). In nucleotides, the CDR3 is TGTGCCAGCAGCTTGGCAGGGGGCGCCGACGATGGCTACCTGACTTTC. Protein product: CASSLAGGADDGYLTF.

For this clonotype: One end of the junction fails to match germline, which may point to a read error. The genes are TRBV7-2 and TRBJ2-2; TRBD1 matches 10 bases. This CDR3 spans 15 amino acids. Germline V lookup: CDR1 SGHTA, CDR2 FQGNSA. The CDR3 here is CARSLTGGADYGYFF. CDR3 sequence (DNA): TGTGCCAGAAGCTTGACAGGGGGCGCCGACTATGGCTACTTTTTT.

About this clonotype: One base away lies a much larger clone, so this may be a sequencing read error. The V call is TRBV13, the J call TRBJ1-4; no firm D call. CDR3 length: 17 amino acids. Looked up from germline, CDR1 is PRHDT and CDR2 is FYEKMQ (reference sequence). V gave up 4 bases and J gave up 4 bases, with 19 bases separating them. CDR3 loop: CASSSPSGEQINEKLFF. CDR3 in DNA: TGTGCCAGCAGCTCACCTTCAGGAGAACAAATTAATGAAAAACTGTTTTTT.

The chain is built from TRBV29-1 and TRBJ2-1; a possible D gene is TRBD2 (5 bases). The CDR3 is 15 amino acids. Germline CDR1 reads SQVTM; CDR2 reads ANQGSEA. V dropped 7 bases and J dropped 10 bases, with 26 bases sitting between them. CDR3 nucleotides: TGCAGCGGAATAGAGGTCGCGAGGGCCTTGGGGGAGCAGTTCTTC. This encodes CSGIEVARALGEQFF.

On this clonotype itself: One end of the junction does not line up with germline, which may come from a read error. The chain recombines TRBV13 with TRBJ2-5; the D gene is possibly TRBD1 (6 bases). CDR3 size: 12 residues. Germline V CDR1 and CDR2: PRHDT, FYEKMQ (reference sequence). CDR3 amino acids: CAGSSGAETQYF. Written as DNA, the CDR3 is TGTGCCGGCAGCTCAGGGGCGGAGACCCAGTACTTC. The full variable domain, completed using reference TRBV13 and TRBJ2-5, is AAGVIQSPRHLIKEKRETATLKCYPIPRHDTVYWYQQGPGQDPQFLISFYEKMQSDKGSIPDRFSAQQFSDYHSELNMSSLELGDSALYFCAGSSGAETQYFGPGTRLLVL.

For this clonotype: A read error may produce the germline difference seen at one junction end. V gene TRBV11-1 combines with J gene TRBJ2-6, with TRBD2 matching 7 bases. The CDR3 contains 16 residues. Germline V CDR1 and CDR2: SGHAT, FQDESV (reference sequence). The CDR3 reads CASSFTSAIGANVLTF. CDR3 nucleotides: TGTGCTAGCAGCTTTACTAGCGCAATCGGGGCCAACGTCCTGACTTTC.

This rearrangement joins TRBV11-2 to TRBJ2-7; possible D gene TRBD1, 5 bases. CDR1 is SGHAT and CDR2 is FQNNGV in the germline V gene. V gave up 4 bases and J gave up 5 bases, with 18 bases separating them. The CDR3 covers 15 residues. CDR3 sequence (DNA): TGTGCCAGCAGCTACAACCTCGACAGAGTCCACGAGCAGTACTTC. Protein: CASSYNLDRVHEQYF.

Points on this clonotype: This likely comes from a read error, as the CDR3 has no conserved phenylalanine or tryptophan at its end. The DNA is left out, because the CDR3 cannot be placed on it with certainty; the CDR3 is given as TCRdb lists it. The chain combines TRBV9 with TRBJ2-3. The germline V gene has CDR1 SGDLS and CDR2 YYNGEE. The CDR3 is 14 residues long, ends included. The CDR3 sequence: CASSVGGGPANLYL.

About this clonotype itself: This CDR3 fails to terminate in the conserved phenylalanine or tryptophan, so it likely reflects a read error. Because the CDR3's place on the DNA is in doubt, the DNA is left out and the CDR3 is given as listed by TCRdb. The rearrangement links TRBV7-9 to TRBJ2-3. CDR1 is SEHNR and CDR2 is FQNEAQ in the germline V gene (reference sequence). Inclusive of both ends, the CDR3 amounts to 13 amino acids. The CDR3 loop reads CASGAGGKDPYYL.

The rearrangement joins TRBV7-2 to TRBJ2-1, with unresolved D. CDR1 SGHTA and CDR2 FQGNSA come from the germline V gene. Trimming left V 1 base short and J 11 bases short, with 21 bases between. The CDR3 extends over 16 amino acids. CDR3 residues: CASSLVLPDTDTQQFF. For the CDR3, the DNA is TGTGCCAGCAGCTTAGTTTTACCAGACACAGATACTCAGCAGTTCTTC.

The V gene is TRBV6-1, the J gene TRBJ2-3; tentatively, D is TRBD1 or TRBD2 (6 bases each). CDR1 is MNHNS, CDR2 SASEGT, per germline. The ends were cut back, 7 bases at V and 2 bases at J, with 19 bases in the middle. The CDR3 is 16 residues long. The CDR3 here is CASKIGGTANTDTQYF. CDR3 DNA sequence: TGTGCCAGCAAGATAGGGGGGACGGCTAACACAGATACGCAGTATTTT.

Points on this clonotype: This CDR3 fails to terminate in the conserved phenylalanine or tryptophan, so it likely reflects a read error. The DNA is left out, because the CDR3 cannot be placed on it with certainty; the CDR3 is given as TCRdb lists it. The chain is built from TRBV19 and TRBJ2-1; TRBD2 was called by the table and not checked on the DNA. Germline loops: CDR1 LNHDA, CDR2 SQIVND (reference sequence). The CDR3 sequence runs 15 residues, both termini included. CDR3: CASSPASGADKDQLY.

The rearrangement links TRBV14 to TRBJ2-3, with no clear D. This CDR3 spans 11 amino acids. Germline V gene lookup returns CDR1 SGHDN and CDR2 FVKESK. Trimming stripped 3 bases from V and 4 bases from J, with 2 bases between. CDR3 coding DNA: TGTGCCAGCAGCCACGCAGATACGCAGTATTTT. Its translation: CASSHADTQYF.

Concerning this clonotype itself: The CDR3 ends on some other residue instead of the conserved phenylalanine or tryptophan, so this is likely a read error. The DNA is omitted, as the CDR3 cannot be located on it reliably, and the CDR3 follows TCRdb's listing. The V gene is TRBV2, the J gene TRBJ2-1; the table names TRBD1, a call not compared with the DNA. The V gene's germline CDR1 is SNHLY and CDR2 FYNNEI. The CDR3 comprises 15 residues, both ends counted. The CDR3 region is CASGDGGTDTPEFCP.

As concerns this clonotype: As the CDR3 is not closed by the conserved phenylalanine or tryptophan, this likely results from a read error. The limits of the CDR3 on the DNA are not certain, so only TCRdb's listed CDR3 is given. This rearrangement joins TRBV7-8 to TRBJ2-3; TRBD2 is the table's D call, not checked against the DNA. The length of the CDR3 is 13 amino acids, counting both ends. Germline V gene data show CDR1 as SGHVS and CDR2 as FQNEAQ. The CDR3 spells CASSYAGGPATQY.

CDR3 coding DNA: TGCGCCAGCAGCGATTACAGCATCAACACGGATGGCTACACCTTC. Translation gives CASSDYSINTDGYTF. This chain uses TRBV5-1 with TRBJ1-2, with D uncertain. CDR1 is SGHRS, CDR2 YFSETQ, per germline. V lost 4 bases to trimming and J lost 6 bases, with 19 bases between them. This CDR3 region has 15 residues.

The chain employs TRBV10-3 and TRBJ1-1; D is unresolved. CDR1 is ENHRY, CDR2 SYGVKD, per germline. V shed 10 bases and J shed 1 base, with 13 bases lying between them. This CDR3 contains 13 residues. The CDR3 sequence: CASSGIANTEAFF. The DNA for the CDR3 is TGTGCCAGCAGCGGGATAGCGAACACTGAAGCTTTCTTT.

About this clonotype itself: Here the CDR3 omits its conserved ending phenylalanine or tryptophan, so a read error is the likely source. The V gene is TRBV5-5, the J gene TRBJ1-6, with TRBD1 identical over 8 bases. Looked up from germline, CDR1 is SGHKS and CDR2 is YYEKEE (reference sequence). Germline trimming cut 3 bases from V and 6 bases from J; bases unmatched to any gene: 5. The CDR3 extends over 15 amino acids. The CDR3 reads CASSSSQGVNSPLHS. The CDR3 bases are TGTGCCAGCAGCTCCTCACAGGGGGTTAATTCACCCCTCCACTCT.

As concerns this clonotype: A junction boundary mismatches the germline segment, possibly from a read error. V is TRBV9 and J is TRBJ1-2; D is unresolved. Germline CDR1 and CDR2: SGDLS and YYNGEE. This CDR3 is 13 amino acids long. The CDR3 DNA reads as TGTGCCAGCAGCGCGGGAGGTCGACCCACCGGGGCCTTC. Residues: CASSAGGRPTGAF.

In its sample, this clonotype was seen many times. This chain joins TRBV7-9 and TRBJ2-1; unclear D gene. V lost 4 bases to trimming and J lost 9 bases, with 10 bases between them. The CDR3 is 12 residues long. Germline lookup yields CDR1 SEHNR and CDR2 FQNEAQ (reference sequence). The CDR3 region has the DNA TGTGCCAGCAGCTCGACCGCGCGTGAGCAGTTCTTC. It translates to CASSSTAREQFF.

CDR3 residues: CASSSVDRGSRESLFF. As DNA, the CDR3 is TGTGCCAGCAGCTCAGTCGACAGGGGGAGCAGGGAAAGCCTGTTTTTT. The gene calls are TRBV7-3 and TRBJ1-4; 9 nucleotides agree with TRBD1. Germline loops: CDR1 SGHTA, CDR2 FQGTGA. The CDR3 runs 16 residues. The junction had 17 bases not matched to a gene; V was cut back by 4 bases and J by 14 bases.

The chain employs TRBV2 and TRBJ1-2, with D maybe TRBD1 (6 bases). V shed 6 bases and J shed 6 bases, with 17 bases lying between them. CDR1 is SNHLY and CDR2 is FYNNEI in the germline V gene. The CDR3 extends over 14 amino acids. The CDR3 sequence is CASRETGSNNGYTF. CDR3 nucleotides: TGTGCCAGCAGAGAGACAGGTTCGAATAATGGCTACACCTTC.